The 18 T cell receptor beta chains below were found in one sample sequenced in a study of shared clonotypes between healthy human individuals. Sequencing was performed with immunoSEQ multiplex PCR; in TCRdb, only in-frame clones are kept and a portion is missing. Of about 470,000 clones listed, roughly three quarters are singletons. The sequenced sample consisted of PBMCs. The receptors originated from a woman in her thirties or forties in good health. Some clones in this sample may be carry-over from other donors' samples.

This chain connects TRBV29-1 to TRBJ2-1; D might be TRBD1 or TRBD2, each matching 5 bases. This CDR3 region has 12 residues. Germline loops: CDR1 SQVTM, CDR2 ANQGSEA. Between the trimmed V and J ends, which lost 8 bases and 9 bases, there was a span of 17 bases. The DNA of the CDR3 is TGCAGCCTGGCCTATTCAGGGACTGAGCAGTTCTTC. Its translation is CSLAYSGTEQFF.

This rearrangement joins TRBV28 to TRBJ2-5; D remains ambiguous. The V gene's germline CDR1 is MDHEN and CDR2 SYDVKM. V gave up 4 bases and J gave up 3 bases, with 6 bases separating them. The CDR3 runs to 12 residues. The CDR3 DNA follows: TGTGCCAGCAGTTCCGGTAAAGAGACCCAGTACTTC. It translates to CASSSGKETQYF.

The CDR3 loop reads CACSAGTSNTEAFF. In DNA form, the CDR3 reads TGTGCCTGCTCGGCCGGGACGTCGAACACTGAAGCTTTCTTT. V gene TRBV2 combines with J gene TRBJ1-1; weak D call: TRBD1 (5 bases). CDR1 is SNHLY, CDR2 FYNNEI, per germline. The CDR3 spans 14 residues. V was shortened by 11 bases and J by 1 base, with 17 bases between the two germline ends.

The chain couples TRBV7-6 to TRBJ1-5, with D perhaps matching TRBD1 (5 bases). Germline lookup yields CDR1 SGHVS and CDR2 FNYEAQ. The CDR3 sequence is 18 residues long. V was shortened by 5 bases and J by 0 bases, with 20 bases between the two germline ends. The CDR3 sequence is CASSPTPRGVGSNQPQHF. The DNA for the CDR3 is TGTGCCAGCAGCCCCACCCCGCGAGGGGTAGGTAGCAATCAGCCCCAGCATTTT.

This clone appeared once. The same CDR3 is also encoded by other DNA sequences in this sample. The V and J genes are TRBV9 and TRBJ2-3, with D hard to call. CDR1 is SGDLS, CDR2 YYNGEE, per germline. The CDR3 covers 14 residues. V was trimmed by 0 bases and J by 0 bases, leaving 5 bases between them. The CDR3 DNA sequence: TGTGCCAGCAGCGTAGGAACGAGCACAGATACGCAGTATTTT. It is translated as CASSVGTSTDTQYF. Complete variable domain (other parts from reference TRBV9 and TRBJ2-3): DSGVTQTPKHLITATGQRVTLRCSPRSGDLSVYWYQQSLDQGLQFLIQYYNGEERAKGNILERFSAQQFPDLHSELNLSSLELGDSALYFCASSVGTSTDTQYFGPGTRLTVL.

This chain links TRBV23-1 with TRBJ1-5, with a tentative D call TRBD1 (6 bases). TRBV23-1 carries the ORF label, with uncertain function. The V end lost 4 bases, the J end lost 2 bases, and 9 bases lay between the germline ends. The CDR3 is 14 amino acids. The CDR3 DNA is TGCGCCAGCAGTCCCCGACAGGGCAATCAGCCCCAGCATTTT. Translating it yields CASSPRQGNQPQHF.

This clone has a handful of counts. V and J are TRBV11-2 and TRBJ1-1; TRBD1 aligns across 8 bases. Trimming at V came to 8 bases and at J to 1 base, leaving 3 bases not matched to a gene. The CDR3 runs 13 residues. The germline V gene encodes CDR1 SGHAT and CDR2 FQNNGV. The CDR3 DNA is TGTGCCAGCGCAGGGGGCCCGAACACTGAAGCTTTCTTT. It codes for CASAGGPNTEAFF.

This chain uses TRBV2 with TRBJ2-5; maybe TRBD2 (5 bases). V was trimmed by 5 bases and J by 4 bases, leaving 14 bases between them. Germline V gene lookup returns CDR1 SNHLY and CDR2 FYNNEI. The CDR3 runs to 14 residues. DNA of the CDR3: TGTGCCAGCAGTCCTTTCGAGGGCGGAGAGACCCAGTACTTC. Its protein product is CASSPFEGGETQYF.

This rearrangement joins TRBV6-5 to TRBJ2-3, with D uncertain. Deletions cut 6 bases from V and 4 bases from J, with 14 bases between. The CDR3 is 14 residues long. Germline V gives CDR1 MNHEY, CDR2 SVGAGI. The CDR3 spells CASRDPIGADTQYF. CDR3 nucleotide sequence: TGTGCCAGCAGGGACCCCATCGGCGCAGATACGCAGTATTTT.

The chain is built from TRBV7-9 and TRBJ1-5, with D possibly being TRBD1 (6 bases). This CDR3 comprises 13 residues. The V and J ends lost 5 bases and 5 bases respectively, with 10 bases between them. Germline V gives CDR1 SEHNR, CDR2 FQNEAQ (reference sequence). The DNA of the CDR3 is TGTGCCAGCAGCGCGGGGGGCGATCAGCCCCAGCATTTT. Translation: CASSAGGDQPQHF.

The chain recombines TRBV18 with TRBJ2-5, with 10 positions matching TRBD2. Germline trimming cut 4 bases from V and 2 bases from J; bases unmatched to any gene: 7. CDR3 size: 16 residues. Germline V gene sequence: CDR1 KGHSH, CDR2 LQKENI. The DNA for the CDR3 is TGTGCCAGCTCACTTGCACTAGCGGGATTACAAGAGACCCAGTACTTC. As protein: CASSLALAGLQETQYF.

The chain combines TRBV5-1 with TRBJ1-2, with TRBD1 matching over 7 bases. V dropped 3 bases and J dropped 6; count of bases not matched to a gene: 2. Germline-derived CDR1 and CDR2 are SGHRS and YFSETQ. The CDR3 has 12 residues. As DNA, the CDR3 is TGCGCCAGCAGCTCCCAGGGGGATGGCTACACCTTC. Amino acid sequence: CASSSQGDGYTF.

This clone was recorded many times. The genes are TRBV29-1 and TRBJ2-5; D perhaps matches TRBD2 (6 bases). Germline CDR1 is SQVTM and CDR2 is ANQGSEA. The CDR3 consists of 11 residues. Trimming left V 7 bases short and J 7 bases short, with 13 bases between. CDR3 in DNA: TGCAGCGCCGACACGGAGGGGACCCAGTACTTC. Translation: CSADTEGTQYF.

The chain carries TRBV2 and TRBJ2-3, with D possibly TRBD2 on 5 matching bases. The V and J ends lost 4 bases and 5 bases respectively, with 10 bases between them. The CDR3 is 13 residues long. CDR1 and CDR2 from the germline V gene are SNHLY and FYNNEI. CDR3 DNA sequence: TGTGCCAGCAGTGGTCAGGAGGTAGATACGCAGTATTTT. Protein: CASSGQEVDTQYF.

As concerns this clone: Being one base from a much bigger clone, this may be a read error. CDR3 amino acids: CASSLSGSPYNEQFF. CDR3 sequence (DNA): TGTGCCAGCAGCTTAAGCGGGAGTCCCTACAATGAGCAGTTCTTC. J is TRBJ2-1 and V is TRBV7-8, with 8 bases fitting TRBD2. The germline gives CDR1 SGHVS, CDR2 FQNEAQ. The CDR3 loop spans 15 amino acids. V was clipped by 2 bases and J by 2 bases; unmatched bases: 2.

The chain is built from TRBV18 and TRBJ2-7; TRBD2 matches 7 bases. From germline, CDR1 is KGHSH and CDR2 LQKENI. CDR3 length: 17 residues. The J segment lost 2 bases and the V segment lost 1 base, leaving 11 bases of the junction unmatched. The CDR3 nucleotides are TGTGCCAGCTCACCACTTATAGTAAGCGGGAATACCTACGAGCAGTACTTC. Amino acids: CASSPLIVSGNTYEQYF.

V and J are TRBV9 and TRBJ1-5; TRBD1 matches at 8 bases. Trimming cost V 0 bases and J 6 bases; bases outside gene matches: 5. CDR3 length: 15 residues. Germline V gives CDR1 SGDLS, CDR2 YYNGEE. CDR3 residues: CASSVATGDGQPQHF. CDR3 nucleotide sequence: TGTGCCAGCAGCGTAGCGACAGGGGATGGTCAGCCCCAGCATTTT.

This chain uses TRBV6-5 with TRBJ2-3; TRBD2 matches 9 bases. This CDR3 region has 15 residues. The germline gives CDR1 MNHEY, CDR2 SVGAGI. The V segment lost 3 bases and the J segment 5 bases; nucleotides outside the gene matches: 6. In nucleotides, the CDR3 is TGTGCCAGCAGTTATGTAGCGGGAGATGGAGATACGCAGTATTTT. Translated, it gives CASSYVAGDGDTQYF.